Sequencing of this TCR beta chain was carried out in a study of cytomegalovirus exposure and HLA in healthy donors. General study findings and limits: While the bulk of TCR sequences proved rare, some public TCRs turned up in many donors. The classifier was said to identify cytomegalovirus status with high specificity and sensitivity. The study put some 150 TCR beta chains on its list as cytomegalovirus-associated.

V was shortened by 0 bases and J by 0 bases, with 8 bases between the two germline ends. There are 15 residues in the CDR3. The V gene's germline CDR1 is MNHEY and CDR2 SMNVEV (reference sequence). This clone was seen a single time. Its target is unknown. Profiling relied on immunoSEQ multiplex PCR, and the TCRdb table lists in-frame clones only, not all of them. The data show 50,000 or so clones, 90% to 95% seen once. V is TRBV27 and J is TRBJ1-1; D unclear. This sequence was found in a woman aged 25 to 39 in good health and CMV-seronegative. Sequencing was done on a sample of PBMCs. As DNA, the CDR3 is TGTGCCAGCAGTTTATCCCCAGACATGAACACTGAAGCTTTCTTT. This gives the protein CASSLSPDMNTEAFF.